The rows below give T cell receptor beta chains drawn from one sample of a study of early T cells in non-severe SARS-CoV-2 infection. Via MiXCR, TCRdb re-called the 5' RACE reads, giving one row per CDR3 protein. The sample has some 40,000 distinct CDR3 sequences; less than 6.5% are singletons. The sequencing input was whole blood. The receptors originated from an adult who was a healthcare worker with PCR-confirmed SARS-CoV-2 infection or an uninfected control (not recorded which). CDR3s include the opening cysteine and the closing phenylalanine or tryptophan. D genes are given only for firm matches. Clone size appears in some rows only: once, few, many, or a class for an expanded clone.

abundance: many
v_gene: TRBV28
j_gene: TRBJ1-1
d_gene: .
CDR3nt: TGTGCCAGCAGTCCAGGTACTCTTGAAGCTTTCTTT
CDR3aa: CASSPGTLEAFF

abundance: few
v_gene: TRBV28
j_gene: TRBJ2-3
d_gene: .
CDR3nt: TGTGCCAGCAGTTTTAGGGGAAATACGCAGTATTTT
CDR3aa: CASSFRGNTQYF

abundance: many
v_gene: TRBV30
j_gene: TRBJ1-1
d_gene: .
CDR3nt: TGTGCCTGGGCGAAAGGGCGCACTGAAGCTTTCTTT
CDR3aa: CAWAKGRTEAFF

abundance: many
v_gene: TRBV12-3/TRBV12-4
j_gene: TRBJ1-6
d_gene: TRBD1
CDR3nt: TGTGCCAGCAGTTTAGGACAGGGGGCATTGTCCTATAATTCACCCCTCCACTTT
CDR3aa: CASSLGQGALSYNSPLHF

abundance: many
v_gene: TRBV28
j_gene: TRBJ2-7
d_gene: TRBD2
CDR3nt: TGTGCCAGCAGTCCTCGAGCGGGAGTCCAAGAGCAGTACTTC
CDR3aa: CASSPRAGVQEQYF

abundance: .
v_gene: TRBV11-2
j_gene: TRBJ2-5
d_gene: TRBD2
CDR3nt: TGTGCCAGCAGCTTAGATCTGAGCGGGAGGAACCAAGAGACCCAGTACTTC
CDR3aa: CASSLDLSGRNQETQYF

abundance: few
v_gene: TRBV3-1
j_gene: TRBJ2-1
d_gene: .
CDR3nt: TGTGCCAGCAGCCTACCACTAGACAATGAGCAGTTCTTC
CDR3aa: CASSLPLDNEQFF

abundance: many
v_gene: TRBV20-1
j_gene: TRBJ1-2
d_gene: TRBD1
CDR3nt: TGCAGTGCAAGGCCGGGACAGGGTGACTATGGCTACACCTTC
CDR3aa: CSARPGQGDYGYTF

abundance: .
v_gene: TRBV14
j_gene: TRBJ1-2
d_gene: .
CDR3nt: TGTGCCAGCAGCCAAGCCCGGTTCGATGGCTACACCTTC
CDR3aa: CASSQARFDGYTF

abundance: few
v_gene: TRBV20-1
j_gene: TRBJ2-7
d_gene: .
CDR3nt: TGCAGTGCTAGAGACAGATCCTACGAGCAGTACTTC
CDR3aa: CSARDRSYEQYF

abundance: .
v_gene: TRBV3-1
j_gene: TRBJ1-6
d_gene: .
CDR3nt: TGTGCCAGCAGCCAAGGGGATACCTATAATTCACCCCTCCACTTT
CDR3aa: CASSQGDTYNSPLHF

abundance: many
v_gene: TRBV11-2
j_gene: TRBJ2-2
d_gene: .
CDR3nt: TGTGCCAGCAGCTCGACAGCGAACACCGGGGAGCTGTTTTTT
CDR3aa: CASSSTANTGELFF

abundance: many
v_gene: TRBV13
j_gene: TRBJ1-1
d_gene: TRBD1
CDR3nt: TGTGCCAGCAACCTAGGGACAGGGGTGACTGAAGCTTTCTTT
CDR3aa: CASNLGTGVTEAFF

abundance: many
v_gene: TRBV4-2
j_gene: TRBJ2-1
d_gene: TRBD2
CDR3nt: TGTGCCAGCAGCCAATCTAGCGGTCCCTCCTACAATGAGCAGTTCTTC
CDR3aa: CASSQSSGPSYNEQFF

abundance: few
v_gene: TRBV30
j_gene: TRBJ2-1
d_gene: .
CDR3nt: TGTGCCTGGAGTAGAATCTCTGACAATGAGCAGTTCTTC
CDR3aa: CAWSRISDNEQFF

abundance: .
v_gene: TRBV7-2
j_gene: TRBJ2-3
d_gene: TRBD2
CDR3nt: TGTGCCAGCAGCCTGGGACTAGCGGGGGGAGGGACAGATACGCAGTATTTT
CDR3aa: CASSLGLAGGGTDTQYF

abundance: few
v_gene: TRBV7-3
j_gene: TRBJ2-1
d_gene: .
CDR3nt: TGTGCCAGCAGCCAAGGGACTTTCGGTGGGAATGAGCAGTTCTTC
CDR3aa: CASSQGTFGGNEQFF

abundance: .
v_gene: TRBV6-2/TRBV6-3
j_gene: TRBJ1-1
d_gene: .
CDR3nt: TGTGCCAGCAGGAACCCTTCGAACACTGAAGCTTTCTTT
CDR3aa: CASRNPSNTEAFF

abundance: .
v_gene: TRBV18
j_gene: TRBJ1-4
d_gene: .
CDR3nt: TGTGCCAGCTCACCACCATGGGGGAATGAAAAACTGTTTTTT
CDR3aa: CASSPPWGNEKLFF

abundance: few
v_gene: TRBV28
j_gene: TRBJ2-7
d_gene: TRBD1
CDR3nt: TGTGCCAGCCAAGACAGGGGGCCTTCGACCTACGAGCAGTACTTC
CDR3aa: CASQDRGPSTYEQYF

abundance: .
v_gene: TRBV7-3
j_gene: TRBJ2-5
d_gene: .
CDR3nt: TGTGCCAGCAGCTTAACGGGAAAAGGGAGGGAGACCCAGTACTTC
CDR3aa: CASSLTGKGRETQYF

abundance: many
v_gene: TRBV20-1
j_gene: TRBJ2-1
d_gene: .
CDR3nt: TGCAGTGCTAGAGAATCGCGGGACTACAATGAGCAGTTCTTC
CDR3aa: CSARESRDYNEQFF

abundance: many
v_gene: TRBV5-5
j_gene: TRBJ2-2
d_gene: .
CDR3nt: TGTGCCAGCAGCTTGGAGGCCAGGGAGACCGGGGAGCTGTTTTTT
CDR3aa: CASSLEARETGELFF

abundance: many
v_gene: TRBV29-1
j_gene: TRBJ2-7
d_gene: .
CDR3nt: TGCAGCGTTGCCGGGGGCGCAGGGAATCCCTACGAGCAGTACTTC
CDR3aa: CSVAGGAGNPYEQYF

abundance: many
v_gene: TRBV7-9
j_gene: TRBJ1-5
d_gene: TRBD1
CDR3nt: TGTGCCAGCAGCTTAGGACAGGGCGGTCAGCCCCAGCATTTT
CDR3aa: CASSLGQGGQPQHF

abundance: many
v_gene: TRBV12-3/TRBV12-4
j_gene: TRBJ2-3
d_gene: TRBD2
CDR3nt: TGTGCCAGCAGCCCGGGACTAGCGGGAGTTACGCAGTATTTT
CDR3aa: CASSPGLAGVTQYF

abundance: many
v_gene: TRBV11-2
j_gene: TRBJ2-7
d_gene: TRBD1
CDR3nt: TGTGCCAGCAGCTTTGGGACAGGGGTAAGCGAGCAGTACTTC
CDR3aa: CASSFGTGVSEQYF

abundance: many
v_gene: TRBV5-1
j_gene: TRBJ2-1
d_gene: TRBD2
CDR3nt: TGCGCCAGCAGCTTAGGACTAGTGAATTTTGAGCAGTTCTTC
CDR3aa: CASSLGLVNFEQFF

abundance: few
v_gene: TRBV5-6
j_gene: TRBJ1-5
d_gene: .
CDR3nt: TGTGCCAGCAGCTTGGCCGCGGGGGAGCCCCAGCATTTT
CDR3aa: CASSLAAGEPQHF

abundance: many
v_gene: TRBV12-3/TRBV12-4
j_gene: TRBJ1-1
d_gene: .
CDR3nt: TGTGCCAGCAGTTTAGTCGGGAACACTGAAGCTTTCTTT
CDR3aa: CASSLVGNTEAFF

abundance: many
v_gene: TRBV6-5
j_gene: TRBJ2-3
d_gene: .
CDR3nt: TGTGCCAGCAGTTACTCTAGCGTAAGCACAGATACGCAGTATTTT
CDR3aa: CASSYSSVSTDTQYF

abundance: .
v_gene: TRBV7-8
j_gene: TRBJ2-3
d_gene: TRBD2
CDR3nt: TGTGCCAGCAGCTTGCGGACTAGCGGGGGGGGAGATACGCAGTATTTT
CDR3aa: CASSLRTSGGGDTQYF

abundance: .
v_gene: TRBV5-5
j_gene: TRBJ2-7
d_gene: TRBD2
CDR3nt: TGTGCCAGCAGCTTGGGACTAGCGGTCTACGAGCAGTACTTC
CDR3aa: CASSLGLAVYEQYF

abundance: many
v_gene: TRBV7-3
j_gene: TRBJ2-4
d_gene: .
CDR3nt: TGTGCCAGCAGCTTAACCGGGGCCGGAAACATTCAGTACTTC
CDR3aa: CASSLTGAGNIQYF

abundance: many
v_gene: TRBV11-2
j_gene: TRBJ1-1
d_gene: TRBD1
CDR3nt: TGTGCCAGCAGTTGGGACAGGAACACTGAAGCTTTCTTT
CDR3aa: CASSWDRNTEAFF